This entry lists 23 T cell receptor beta chains sequenced from one sample in a study of a mutant IDH1 vaccine in newly diagnosed glioma. No antigens are known for them. Only in-frame clones appear in the TCRdb table, and some are missing; sequencing was by immunoSEQ multiplex PCR. The repertoire consists of fewer than 75,000 clones, with around 85% occurring once and the leading ten covering approximately 9.5%. Time point indicated: week 11, during vaccination. Mutant IDH1 20-mer peptide, at 300 ug, made up each vaccine dose, with topical imiquimod. The source material was PBMCs, sampled from a glioma patient whose treatment included an IDH1 peptide vaccine. The source of these receptors is a woman in her forties or fifties with glioma.

The chain has TRBV10-3 and TRBJ2-1; D possibly corresponds to TRBD1 (7 bases). Germline CDR1 is ENHRY and CDR2 is SYGVKD. The CDR3 is made up of 15 amino acids. V dropped 0 bases and J dropped 6 bases, with 12 bases sitting between them. This CDR3 is CAISESQGGANEQFF. The CDR3 DNA follows: TGTGCCATCAGTGAGTCCCAGGGGGGTGCCAATGAGCAGTTCTTC.

The chain couples TRBV27 to TRBJ2-3, with D unresolved. The CDR3 sequence is 12 residues long. V was clipped by 5 bases and J by 2 bases, with 5 bases between them. Germline V lookup: CDR1 MNHEY, CDR2 SMNVEV (reference sequence). The CDR3 loop is CASSTTTDTQYF. CDR3 sequence (DNA): TGTGCCAGCAGTACCACCACAGATACGCAGTATTTT.

V usage is TRBV9 and J usage is TRBJ2-3; 9 bases fit TRBD2. Germline V gene lookup returns CDR1 SGDLS and CDR2 YYNGEE. CDR3 length: 16 residues. Germline trimming cut 3 bases from V and 6 bases from J; bases unmatched to any gene: 11. The CDR3 protein is CASSAQGSGGQDTQYF. In DNA form, the CDR3 reads TGTGCCAGCAGCGCCCAAGGTAGCGGGGGCCAGGATACGCAGTATTTT.

The chain joins TRBV2 to TRBJ1-1, with 11 bases lining up with TRBD1. The trim removed 7 bases at V and 4 bases at J, leaving 2 bases unmatched. This CDR3 comprises 13 residues. Germline V gives CDR1 SNHLY, CDR2 FYNNEI. The CDR3 sequence: CASKGTGGTEAFF. The DNA of the CDR3 is TGTGCCAGCAAAGGGACAGGGGGCACTGAAGCTTTCTTT.

CDR3 coding DNA: TGTGCCAGTAAGGGGCAGGTTAACTATGGCTACACCTTC. Protein product: CASKGQVNYGYTF. The J gene is TRBJ1-2, the V gene TRBV19; tentatively, D is TRBD1 (5 bases). This CDR3 contains 13 residues. Germline assignment: CDR1 LNHDA and CDR2 SQIVND (reference sequence). The V and J ends lost 7 bases and 1 base respectively, with 10 bases between them.

This clone was picked up one time. The J gene is TRBJ1-5, the V gene TRBV28, with TRBD1 as a possible D gene (6 bases). In germline, CDR1 is MDHEN, CDR2 SYDVKM. V was shortened by 7 bases and J by 10 bases, with 17 bases between the two germline ends. The CDR3 spans 13 residues. The CDR3 nucleotides are TGTGCCAGCACCTCTGGGGGGGCTACACCCCAGCATTTT. As protein: CASTSGGATPQHF.

J is TRBJ1-4 and V is TRBV5-1, with unresolved D. The CDR3 sequence is 14 residues long. Germline lookup yields CDR1 SGHRS and CDR2 YFSETQ. Trimming removed 4 bases at V and 4 bases at J, with 11 bases between. This CDR3 is CASSTYGNNEKLFF. CDR3 bases: TGCGCCAGCAGCACATACGGGAATAATGAAAAACTGTTTTTT.

The J gene is TRBJ2-7, the V gene TRBV5-4; D is unclear. Between the trimmed V and J ends, which lost 3 bases and 6 bases, there was a span of 7 bases. CDR1 SGHNT and CDR2 YYREEE come from the germline V gene (reference sequence). The CDR3 has 11 amino acids. CDR3 residues: CASSSETEQYF. Written as DNA, the CDR3 is TGTGCCAGCAGCTCGGAAACCGAGCAGTACTTC.

This rearrangement joins TRBV2 to TRBJ1-5; D is unresolved. Trimming took off 6 bases at V and 5 bases at J, with 14 bases between the two ends. The CDR3 contains 14 residues. Germline V gene data show CDR1 as SNHLY and CDR2 as FYNNEI. Written as DNA, the CDR3 is TGTGCCAGCAGCTTGGGTCGGCGAGATCAGCCCCAGCATTTT. Encoded protein: CASSLGRRDQPQHF.

The chain combines TRBV5-1 with TRBJ2-2; D is perhaps TRBD1 (5 bases). The CDR3 is 17 residues long. CDR1 and CDR2 (germline): SGHRS, YFSETQ. V was clipped by 4 bases and J by 2 bases, with 18 bases between them. DNA of the CDR3: TGCGCCAGCAGCCAATATTATCGACAGTCAAACACCGGGGAGCTGTTTTTT. Its translation: CASSQYYRQSNTGELFF.

The rearrangement uses TRBV7-2 and TRBJ1-4; D is uncertain. CDR1 and CDR2 (germline): SGHTA, FQGNSA. V was shortened by 6 bases and J by 9 bases, with 8 bases between the two germline ends. The CDR3 covers 11 residues. CDR3 DNA sequence: TGTGCCAGCAGGAACGGGAAAAAACTGTTTTTT. Its translation is CASRNGKKLFF.

The chain joins TRBV2 to TRBJ2-6; D is undetermined. V shed 5 bases and J shed 18 bases, with 11 bases lying between them. CDR3 length: 10 residues. Germline V gene lookup returns CDR1 SNHLY and CDR2 FYNNEI. This chain's CDR3 is CASSTRVATF. CDR3 coding DNA: TGTGCCAGCAGTACCCGGGTCGCGACTTTC. Based on the CDR3 plus reference TRBV2 and TRBJ2-6, the full variable domain is EPEVTQTPSHQVTQMGQEVILRCVPISNHLYFYWYRQILGQKVEFLVSFYNNEISEKSEIFDDQFSVERPDGSNFTLKIRSTKLEDSAMYFCASSTRVATFGAGSRLTVL.

This chain joins TRBV7-2 and TRBJ1-1, with a weak D call TRBD1 (5 bases). The CDR3 covers 13 residues. Trimming shortened V by 7 bases and J by 1 base, and 10 bases separated the two germline ends. CDR1 is SGHTA, CDR2 FQGNSA, per germline. The CDR3 nucleotides read TGTGCCAGCAAAGGGGATTGGAACACTGAAGCTTTCTTT. Its protein is CASKGDWNTEAFF.

CDR3 sequence reads: CAISEAVASRLLSYEQYF. In DNA form, the CDR3 reads TGTGCCATCAGTGAAGCCGTTGCGAGCAGGCTACTCTCCTACGAGCAGTACTTC. This chain uses TRBV10-3 with TRBJ2-7; no clear D. The CDR3 is 18 residues long. Looked up from germline, CDR1 is ENHRY and CDR2 is SYGVKD. V shed 3 bases and J shed 0 bases, with 21 bases lying between them.

The V gene is TRBV7-8, the J gene TRBJ2-5, with 9 positions matching TRBD2. Germline trimming cut 5 bases from V and 3 bases from J; bases unmatched to any gene: 13. Germline CDR1 SGHVS, CDR2 FQNEAQ. This CDR3 is 17 amino acids long. This CDR3 is CASSPGVAGAYEETQYF. The CDR3 DNA reads as TGTGCCAGCAGCCCTGGGGTAGCGGGGGCCTATGAAGAGACCCAGTACTTC.

V usage is TRBV30 and J usage is TRBJ1-5; D gene ambiguous. Germline-derived CDR1 and CDR2 are GTSNPN and SVGIG (reference sequence). This CDR3 has 12 residues. Trimming left V 4 bases short and J 10 bases short, with 14 bases between. CDR3 DNA: TGTGCCTGGAACAAGCGGGCCTTCCCCCAGCATTTT. Encoded protein: CAWNKRAFPQHF. The variable domain in full, with the rest retrieved from reference TRBV30 and TRBJ1-5, is SQTIHQWPATLVQPVGSPLSLECTVEGTSNPNLYWYRQAAGRGLQLLFYSVGIGQISSEVPQNLSASRPQDRQFILSSKKLLLSDSGFYLCAWNKRAFPQHFGDGTRLSIL.

The chain links TRBV7-9 to TRBJ1-2; tentatively, D is TRBD1 (6 bases). The CDR3 covers 14 residues. Per germline, CDR1 SEHNR and CDR2 FQNEAQ (reference sequence). V was clipped by 6 bases and J by 6 bases, with 17 bases between them. The CDR3 region is CASSSGATLDGYTF. The CDR3 DNA reads TGTGCCAGCAGTTCAGGGGCCACGCTGGATGGCTACACCTTC.

The chain has TRBV7-9 and TRBJ2-7, with 8 bases matching TRBD1. J gave up 5 bases and V 5 bases, and 14 bases lay outside the gene matches. Germline V gene lookup returns CDR1 SEHNR and CDR2 FQNEAQ (reference sequence). The CDR3 totals 16 residues. The CDR3 DNA is TGTGCCAGCAGCAATGACAGGGGCCGGTCCCGGGACGAGCAGTACTTC. Its translation is CASSNDRGRSRDEQYF.

The chain is built from TRBV4-3 and TRBJ2-7; 15 nucleotides agree with TRBD2. The V gene's germline CDR1 is LGHNA and CDR2 YSLEER. The V and J ends lost 3 bases and 1 base, in that order; junction bases with no gene match: 1. CDR3 size: 16 residues. As DNA, the CDR3 is TGCGCCAGCAGCCAGGGACTAGCGGGGGGATCCTACGAGCAGTACTTC. This codes for CASSQGLAGGSYEQYF.

J is TRBJ2-1 and V is TRBV27; TRBD2 matches 7 bases. Germline loops: CDR1 MNHEY, CDR2 SMNVEV (reference sequence). Unmatched junction bases numbered 3, after V lost 7 bases and J lost 0 bases. CDR3 length: 14 residues. In nucleotides, the CDR3 is TGTGCCAGCATCGGGGGGATCTCCTACAATGAGCAGTTCTTC. It translates to CASIGGISYNEQFF.

The CDR3 DNA sequence: TGTGCCAGCAGCTTGAGGGGCCGCAACACTGAAGCTTTCTTT. Translation gives CASSLRGRNTEAFF. The V call is TRBV5-5, the J call TRBJ1-1, with D possibly being TRBD1 (5 bases). V was shortened by 1 base and J by 2 bases, with 9 bases between the two germline ends. The CDR3 is made up of 14 amino acids. Germline V gene lookup returns CDR1 SGHKS and CDR2 YYEKEE (reference sequence).

V and J are TRBV19 and TRBJ2-2, with TRBD2 as a possible D gene (6 bases). Trimming took off 10 bases at V and 0 bases at J, with 18 bases between the two ends. The V gene's germline CDR1 is LNHDA and CDR2 SQIVND (reference sequence). This CDR3 spans 16 amino acids. CDR3 residues: CANRPGGTPNTGELFF. Written as DNA, the CDR3 is TGTGCCAATCGACCCGGGGGAACTCCGAACACCGGGGAGCTGTTTTTT.

The sample holds a few counts of this clone. V usage is TRBV9 and J usage is TRBJ1-1; D uncertain. Germline CDR1 SGDLS, CDR2 YYNGEE. The CDR3 length is 14 residues. Trimming cost V 0 bases and J 2 bases, with 8 bases left between them. The CDR3: CASSVGKGNTEAFF. The CDR3 nucleotides are TGTGCCAGCAGCGTAGGTAAGGGTAACACTGAAGCTTTCTTT.